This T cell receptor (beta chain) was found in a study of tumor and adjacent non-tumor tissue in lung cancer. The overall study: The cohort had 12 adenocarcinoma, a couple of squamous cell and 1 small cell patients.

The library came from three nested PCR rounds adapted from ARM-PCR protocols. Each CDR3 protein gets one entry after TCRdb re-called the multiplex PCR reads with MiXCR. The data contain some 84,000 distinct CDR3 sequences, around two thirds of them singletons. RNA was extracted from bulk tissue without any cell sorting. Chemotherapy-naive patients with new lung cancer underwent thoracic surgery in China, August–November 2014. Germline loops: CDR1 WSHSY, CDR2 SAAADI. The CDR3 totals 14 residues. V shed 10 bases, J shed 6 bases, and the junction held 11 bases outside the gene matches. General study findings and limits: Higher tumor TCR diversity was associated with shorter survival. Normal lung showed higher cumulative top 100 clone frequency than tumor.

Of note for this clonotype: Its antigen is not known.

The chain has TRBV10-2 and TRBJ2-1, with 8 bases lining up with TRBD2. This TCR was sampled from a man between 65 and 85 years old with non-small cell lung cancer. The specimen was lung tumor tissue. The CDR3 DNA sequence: TGCGCCACTAGTATTAGCGGGAACGCCAATGAGCAGTTCTTC. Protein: CATSISGNANEQFF.